This T cell receptor beta chain comes out of a study of T cell changes during pregnancy in multiple sclerosis. Clones were read by immunoSEQ multiplex PCR, and TCRdb kept only the in-frame ones, dropping some. Of around 71,000 clones listed, about 92% are singletons. CDR3 length equals 13 residues. The V gene lost 0 bases and the J gene lost 9 bases, with 9 bases spanning the gap. In germline, CDR1 is SGHRS, CDR2 YFSETQ. The TCR originated in a female donor with multiple sclerosis, enrolled in a pregnancy study. The chain uses TRBV5-1 and TRBJ2-2; D is ambiguous. The sample in question was peripheral blood, obtained in the third trimester of pregnancy. In nucleotides, the CDR3 is TGCGCCAGCAGCTTGGCCGTGGGCAGGGAGCTGTTTTTT. Translation: CASSLAVGRELFF.